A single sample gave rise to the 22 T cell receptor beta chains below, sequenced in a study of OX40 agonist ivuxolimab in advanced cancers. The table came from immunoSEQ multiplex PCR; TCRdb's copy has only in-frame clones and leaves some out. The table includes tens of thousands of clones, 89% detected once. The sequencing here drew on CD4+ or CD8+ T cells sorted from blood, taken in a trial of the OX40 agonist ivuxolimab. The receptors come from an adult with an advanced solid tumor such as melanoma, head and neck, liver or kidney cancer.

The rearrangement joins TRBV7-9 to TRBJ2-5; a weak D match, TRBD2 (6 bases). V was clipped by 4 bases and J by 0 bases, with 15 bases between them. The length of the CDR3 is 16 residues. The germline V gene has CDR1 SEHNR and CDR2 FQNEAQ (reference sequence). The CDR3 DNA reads TGTGCCAGCAGCTGGAGGGCGGATCGGTACCAAGAGACCCAGTACTTC. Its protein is CASSWRADRYQETQYF.

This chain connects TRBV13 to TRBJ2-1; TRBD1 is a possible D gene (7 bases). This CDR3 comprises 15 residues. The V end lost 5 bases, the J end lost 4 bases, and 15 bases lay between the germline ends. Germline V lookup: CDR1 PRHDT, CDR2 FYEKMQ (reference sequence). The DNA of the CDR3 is TGTGCCAGCAGCGGCAGGGGGGCTGGGTACAATGAGCAGTTCTTC. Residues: CASSGRGAGYNEQFF.

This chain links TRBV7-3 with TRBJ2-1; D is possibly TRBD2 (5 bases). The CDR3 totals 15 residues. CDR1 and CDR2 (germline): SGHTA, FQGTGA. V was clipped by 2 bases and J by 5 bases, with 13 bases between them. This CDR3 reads CASSLGSYDHNEQFF. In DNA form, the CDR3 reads TGTGCCAGCAGCTTAGGGAGTTACGATCACAATGAGCAGTTCTTC.

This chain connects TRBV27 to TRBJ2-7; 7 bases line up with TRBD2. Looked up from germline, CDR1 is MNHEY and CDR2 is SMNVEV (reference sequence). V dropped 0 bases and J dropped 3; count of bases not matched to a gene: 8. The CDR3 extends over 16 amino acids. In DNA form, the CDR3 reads TGTGCCAGCAGTTTATCGCCTAGCGGACGGCGCTACGAGCAGTACTTC. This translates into CASSLSPSGRRYEQYF.

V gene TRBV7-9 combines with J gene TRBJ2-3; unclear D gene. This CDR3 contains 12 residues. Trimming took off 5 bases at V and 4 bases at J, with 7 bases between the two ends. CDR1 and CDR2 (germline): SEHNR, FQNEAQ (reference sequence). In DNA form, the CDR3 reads TGTGCCAGCAGCCGCGACTCAGATACGCAGTATTTT. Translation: CASSRDSDTQYF.

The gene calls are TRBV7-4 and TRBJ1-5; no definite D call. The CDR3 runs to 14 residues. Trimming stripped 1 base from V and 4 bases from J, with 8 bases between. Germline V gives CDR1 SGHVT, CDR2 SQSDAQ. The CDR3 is CASSLGVRNQPQHF. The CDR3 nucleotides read TGTGCCAGCAGCTTAGGTGTGAGGAATCAGCCCCAGCATTTT.

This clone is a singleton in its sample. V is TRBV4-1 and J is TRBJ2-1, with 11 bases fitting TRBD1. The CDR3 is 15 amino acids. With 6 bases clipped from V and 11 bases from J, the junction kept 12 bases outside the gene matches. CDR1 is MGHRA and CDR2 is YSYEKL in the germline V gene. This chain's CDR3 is CASRPPGTGGRKQFF. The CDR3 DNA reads TGCGCCAGCAGGCCCCCCGGGACAGGGGGTAGGAAGCAGTTCTTC.

CDR3 sequence: CASLKGVRDTGELFF. CDR3 bases: TGTGCCAGCTTGAAAGGGGTGAGAGACACCGGGGAGCTGTTTTTT. This chain links TRBV7-8 with TRBJ2-2, with D perhaps matching TRBD1 (5 bases). Germline assignment: CDR1 SGHVS and CDR2 FQNEAQ. Trimming stripped 8 bases from V and 3 bases from J, with 16 bases between. The CDR3 runs 15 residues.

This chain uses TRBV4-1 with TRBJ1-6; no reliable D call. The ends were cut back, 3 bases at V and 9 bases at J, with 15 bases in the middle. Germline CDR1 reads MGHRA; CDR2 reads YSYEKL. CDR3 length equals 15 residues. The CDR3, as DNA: TGCGCCAGCAGCCATACCCGTCGGCCAGGTTCACCCCTCCACTTT. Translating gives CASSHTRRPGSPLHF.

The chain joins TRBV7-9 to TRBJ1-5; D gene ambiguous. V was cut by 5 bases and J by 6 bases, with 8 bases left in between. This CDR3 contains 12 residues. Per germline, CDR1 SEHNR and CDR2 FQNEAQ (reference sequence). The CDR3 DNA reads TGTGCCAGCAGCATCGACACTCAGCCCCAGCATTTT. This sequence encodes CASSIDTQPQHF.

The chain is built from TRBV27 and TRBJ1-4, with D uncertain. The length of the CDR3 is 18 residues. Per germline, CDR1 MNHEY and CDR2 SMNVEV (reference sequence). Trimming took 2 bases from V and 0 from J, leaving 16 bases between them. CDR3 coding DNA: TGTGCCAGCAGTTTACCCACTCGCACGGGTGCAACTAATGAAAAACTGTTTTTT. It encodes CASSLPTRTGATNEKLFF.

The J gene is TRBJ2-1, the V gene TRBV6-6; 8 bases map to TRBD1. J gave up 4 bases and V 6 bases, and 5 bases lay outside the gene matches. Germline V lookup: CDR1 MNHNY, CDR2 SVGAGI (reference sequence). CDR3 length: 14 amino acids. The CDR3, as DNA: TGTGCCAGCAGAGACAGGGGAGGATACAATGAGCAGTTCTTC. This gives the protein CASRDRGGYNEQFF.

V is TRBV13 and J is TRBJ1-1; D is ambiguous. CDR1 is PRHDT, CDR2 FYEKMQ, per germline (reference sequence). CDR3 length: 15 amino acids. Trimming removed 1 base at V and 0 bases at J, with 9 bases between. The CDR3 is CASSLARALNTEAFF. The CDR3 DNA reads TGTGCCAGCAGCTTAGCCCGGGCCTTGAACACTGAAGCTTTCTTT.

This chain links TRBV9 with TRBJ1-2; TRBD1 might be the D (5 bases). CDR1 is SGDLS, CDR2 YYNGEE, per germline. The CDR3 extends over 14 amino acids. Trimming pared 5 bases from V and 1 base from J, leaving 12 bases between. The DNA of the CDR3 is TGTGCCAGCAGACCGGCGACAGATAACTATGGCTACACCTTC. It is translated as CASRPATDNYGYTF. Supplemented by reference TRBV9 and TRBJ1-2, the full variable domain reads DSGVTQTPKHLITATGQRVTLRCSPRSGDLSVYWYQQSLDQGLQFLIQYYNGEERAKGNILERFSAQQFPDLHSELNLSSLELGDSALYFCASRPATDNYGYTFGSGTRLTVV.

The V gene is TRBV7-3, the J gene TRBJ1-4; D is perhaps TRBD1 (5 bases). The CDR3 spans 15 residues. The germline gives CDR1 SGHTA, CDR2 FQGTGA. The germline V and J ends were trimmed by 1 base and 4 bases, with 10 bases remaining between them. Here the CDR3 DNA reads TGTGCCAGCAGCTTAAGGGGGATGGGTAATGAAAAACTGTTTTTT. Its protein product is CASSLRGMGNEKLFF.

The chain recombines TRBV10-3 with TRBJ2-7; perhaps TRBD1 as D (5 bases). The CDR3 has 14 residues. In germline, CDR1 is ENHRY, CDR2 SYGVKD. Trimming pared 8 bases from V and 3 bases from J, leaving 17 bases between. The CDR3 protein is CAIGSGDSRYEQYF. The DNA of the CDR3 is TGTGCCATCGGATCCGGCGACAGTCGCTACGAGCAGTACTTC.

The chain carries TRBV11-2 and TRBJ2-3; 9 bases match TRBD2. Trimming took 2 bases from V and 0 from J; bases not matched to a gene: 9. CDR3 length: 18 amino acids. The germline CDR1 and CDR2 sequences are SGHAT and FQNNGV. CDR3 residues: CASSLRRRGGASTDTQYF. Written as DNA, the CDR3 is TGTGCCAGCAGCTTAAGGCGTCGCGGGGGGGCCAGCACAGATACGCAGTATTTT. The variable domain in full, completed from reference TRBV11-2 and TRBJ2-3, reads EAGVAQSPRYKIIEKRQSVAFWCNPISGHATLYWYQQILGQGPKLLIQFQNNGVVDDSQLPKDRFSAERLKGVDSTLKIQPAKLEDSAVYLCASSLRRRGGASTDTQYFGPGTRLTVL.

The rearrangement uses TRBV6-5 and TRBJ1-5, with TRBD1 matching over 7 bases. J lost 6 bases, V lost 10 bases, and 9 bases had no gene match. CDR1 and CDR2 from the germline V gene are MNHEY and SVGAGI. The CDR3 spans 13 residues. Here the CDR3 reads CATGNRGAQPQHF. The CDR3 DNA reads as TGTGCCACCGGCAACAGGGGTGCTCAGCCCCAGCATTTT.

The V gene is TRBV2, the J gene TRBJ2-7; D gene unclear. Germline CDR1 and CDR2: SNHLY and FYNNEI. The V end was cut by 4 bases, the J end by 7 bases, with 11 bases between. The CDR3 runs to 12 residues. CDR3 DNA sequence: TGTGCCAGCAGTGCACCTGGACCAGAGCAGTACTTC. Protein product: CASSAPGPEQYF.

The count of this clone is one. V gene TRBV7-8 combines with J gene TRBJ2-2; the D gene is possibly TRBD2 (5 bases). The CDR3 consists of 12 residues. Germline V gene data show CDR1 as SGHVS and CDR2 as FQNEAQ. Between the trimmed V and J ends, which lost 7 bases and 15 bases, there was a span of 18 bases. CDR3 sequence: CASNPGSGSVFF. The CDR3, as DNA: TGTGCCAGCAACCCGGGATCGGGATCGGTGTTTTTT. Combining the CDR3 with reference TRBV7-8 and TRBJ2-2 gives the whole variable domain GAGVSQSPRYKVAKRGQDVALRCDPISGHVSLFWYQQALGQGPEFLTYFQNEAQLDKSGLPSDRFFAERPEGSVSTLKIQRTQQEDSAVYLCASNPGSGSVFFGEGSRLTVL.

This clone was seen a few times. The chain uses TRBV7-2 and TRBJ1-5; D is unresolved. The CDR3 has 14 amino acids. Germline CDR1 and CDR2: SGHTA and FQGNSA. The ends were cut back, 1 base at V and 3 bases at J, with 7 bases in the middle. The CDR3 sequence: CASSLGGNNQPQHF. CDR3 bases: TGTGCCAGCAGCTTAGGCGGGAACAATCAGCCCCAGCATTTT.

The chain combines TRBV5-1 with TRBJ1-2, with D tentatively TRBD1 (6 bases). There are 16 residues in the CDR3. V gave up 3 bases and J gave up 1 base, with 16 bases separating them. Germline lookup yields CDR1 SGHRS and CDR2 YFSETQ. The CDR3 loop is CASSWTGGPGNYGYTF. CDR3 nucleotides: TGCGCCAGCAGCTGGACCGGGGGCCCTGGTAACTATGGCTACACCTTC.